This T cell receptor beta chain was retrieved from a study of T cells in Graves' hyperthyroidism and ophthalmopathy. The source material, RNA transcripts, was used to amplify TCR beta CDR3 regions. Primed by the HTBI set, a first-round RT-PCR was run on the TCR CDR3. TCRdb passed the multiplex PCR reads through MiXCR, listing each CDR3 protein once. The sample includes 700,000 or so distinct CDR3 sequences, about 14% seen only once; the top ten take under 15%. This clonotype showed up many times. With duration under 3 months, ophthalmopathy was active: Clinical Activity Score at least 3, NOSPECS at least 4. V was shortened by 2 bases and J by 9 bases, with 11 bases between the two germline ends. The CDR3 is made up of 13 amino acids. CDR1 is LGHDT, CDR2 YNNKEL, per germline (reference sequence).

V and J are TRBV3-1 and TRBJ2-1, with D unresolved. This clonotype was obtained from a woman aged 45-60 years with Graves' ophthalmopathy. Sequenced input: blood. The chain's CDR3 is CASSQFTASEQFF. In DNA form, the CDR3 reads TGTGCCAGCAGCCAATTCACCGCGAGTGAGCAGTTCTTC.